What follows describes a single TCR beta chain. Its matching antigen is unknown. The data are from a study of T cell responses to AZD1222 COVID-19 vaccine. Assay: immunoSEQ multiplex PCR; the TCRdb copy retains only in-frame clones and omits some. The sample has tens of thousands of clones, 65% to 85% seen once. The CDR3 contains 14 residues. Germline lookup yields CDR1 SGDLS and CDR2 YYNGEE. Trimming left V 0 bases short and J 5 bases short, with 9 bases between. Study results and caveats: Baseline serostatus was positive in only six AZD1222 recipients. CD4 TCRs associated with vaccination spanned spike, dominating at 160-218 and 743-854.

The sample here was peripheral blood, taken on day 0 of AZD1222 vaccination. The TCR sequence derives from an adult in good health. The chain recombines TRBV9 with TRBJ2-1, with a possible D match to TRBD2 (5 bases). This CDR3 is CASSVGTVNNEQFF. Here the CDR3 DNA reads TGTGCCAGCAGCGTAGGGACTGTAAACAATGAGCAGTTCTTC.